Listed here are 22 T cell receptor beta chains from one sample, sequenced in a study of shared clonotypes between healthy human individuals. Sequencing was performed with immunoSEQ multiplex PCR; in TCRdb, only in-frame clones are kept and a portion is missing. The repertoire holds some 1.1 million clones, with around 77% as singletons. Sequenced input: memory CD4+ T cells from PBMCs. Subset meaning: CD45RA-negative fraction. These receptors all come from a man younger than 30 in good health. Some clones in this sample may be carry-over from other donors' samples.

CDR3 amino acids: CASSEDRLMNTEAFF. CDR3 DNA sequence: TGTGCCAGCAGTGAGGACCGCCTCATGAACACTGAAGCTTTCTTT. The rearrangement joins TRBV2 to TRBJ1-1; no definite D call. CDR1 SNHLY and CDR2 FYNNEI come from the germline V gene. V dropped 3 bases and J dropped 0 bases, with 11 bases sitting between them. The CDR3 has 15 amino acids.

CDR3 coding DNA: TGTGCCAGTAGTATTGGGAAGGCCGCTGAAGCTTTCTTT. Its translation is CASSIGKAAEAFF. The V and J genes are TRBV19 and TRBJ1-1; no clear D. The CDR3 covers 13 residues. V was pared by 3 bases and J by 6 bases, with 11 bases between. Germline lookup yields CDR1 LNHDA and CDR2 SQIVND (reference sequence).

V usage is TRBV6-1 and J usage is TRBJ2-2; 7 bases match TRBD1. Looked up from germline, CDR1 is MNHNS and CDR2 is SASEGT. Unmatched junction bases numbered 2, after V lost 1 base and J lost 6 bases. The CDR3 sequence is 14 residues long. CDR3 DNA: TGTGCCAGCAGTGAAGAGGGGACAGCCGGGGAGCTGTTTTTT. Protein sequence: CASSEEGTAGELFF.

The J gene is TRBJ2-2, the V gene TRBV5-1; unclear D gene. The CDR3 is made up of 14 amino acids. CDR1 is SGHRS and CDR2 is YFSETQ in the germline V gene. V was shortened by 7 bases and J by 0 bases, with 10 bases between the two germline ends. The CDR3 bases are TGCGCCAGCTCTCCGGACCCGAACACCGGGGAGCTGTTTTTT. It yields the protein CASSPDPNTGELFF.

The rearrangement links TRBV5-1 to TRBJ2-1; no clear D gene. This CDR3 is built from 15 residues. Trimming removed 0 bases at V and 4 bases at J, with 11 bases between. Germline V gives CDR1 SGHRS, CDR2 YFSETQ. CDR3 amino acids: CASSLVQSLYNEQFF. The CDR3 DNA reads TGCGCCAGCAGCTTGGTTCAGTCCCTGTACAATGAGCAGTTCTTC.

The CDR3 DNA reads TGCGCCAGCAGCCCCGGACTGACCTCTGGGGCCAACGTCCTGACTTTC. Residues: CASSPGLTSGANVLTF. This chain uses TRBV5-1 with TRBJ2-6, with D possibly matching TRBD2 (5 bases). There are 16 residues in the CDR3. V lost 4 bases, J lost 0 bases, and 11 bases lay in between. Germline values: CDR1 SGHRS, CDR2 YFSETQ.

CDR3 sequence reads: CATSRGRGYGYTF. CDR3 nucleotide sequence: TGTGCCACCAGCAGAGGCAGGGGTTATGGCTACACCTTC. V is TRBV15 and J is TRBJ1-2; a weak D match, TRBD1 (6 bases). There are 13 residues in the CDR3. The germline gives CDR1 LNHNV, CDR2 YYDKDF (reference sequence). Trimming removed 1 base at V and 5 bases at J, with 8 bases between.

V is TRBV18 and J is TRBJ1-1; D might be TRBD1 (5 bases). Trimming took 5 bases from V and 4 from J, leaving 20 bases between them. This CDR3 region has 16 residues. Germline assignment: CDR1 KGHSH and CDR2 LQKENI. CDR3 loop: CASSTSLWDLGTEAFF. In nucleotides, the CDR3 is TGTGCCAGCTCAACCTCGCTGTGGGACCTGGGCACTGAAGCTTTCTTT.

This chain links TRBV2 with TRBJ1-5, with 7 bases that match TRBD1. V lost 7 bases and J lost 5; bases outside the gene matches: 14. Germline V gene data show CDR1 as SNHLY and CDR2 as FYNNEI. The CDR3 contains 16 residues. CDR3: CASTNIRDRAYQPQHF. The CDR3 DNA reads as TGTGCCAGCACTAACATTCGAGACAGGGCTTATCAGCCCCAGCATTTT.

The table lists this clone with a few counts. Here the CDR3 reads CASSLGGVSDRPQHF. The CDR3 nucleotides are TGTGCCAGCAGCTTAGGTGGGGTAAGCGATCGTCCCCAGCATTTT. The chain joins TRBV11-2 to TRBJ1-5; D gene ambiguous. Germline CDR1 is SGHAT and CDR2 is FQNNGV. The CDR3 is 15 amino acids. V lost 1 base, J lost 10 bases, and 17 bases lay in between. The variable domain in full, completed from reference TRBV11-2 and TRBJ1-5, reads EAGVAQSPRYKIIEKRQSVAFWCNPISGHATLYWYQQILGQGPKLLIQFQNNGVVDDSQLPKDRFSAERLKGVDSTLKIQPAKLEDSAVYLCASSLGGVSDRPQHFGDGTRLSIL.

This clone was counted at least ten times. The CDR3 DNA reads as TGTGCCAGCATAGGTGGGAGTGGCCACGAGCAGTACTTC. This sequence encodes CASIGGSGHEQYF. This sequence joins TRBV27 and TRBJ2-7, with a possible D match to TRBD2 (5 bases). The V end was cut by 7 bases, the J end by 5 bases, with 15 bases between. CDR1 and CDR2 from the germline V gene are MNHEY and SMNVEV (reference sequence). The CDR3 runs 13 residues.

This chain joins TRBV30 and TRBJ1-6; possibly TRBD1 for D (5 bases). The V end lost 1 base, the J end lost 9 bases, and 13 bases lay between the germline ends. Per germline, CDR1 GTSNPN and CDR2 SVGIG (reference sequence). The CDR3 loop spans 14 amino acids. The CDR3 coding sequence is TGTGCCTGGAGTGAGGCCGCCGGGGGTTCACCCCTCCACTTT. It is translated as CAWSEAAGGSPLHF. The full variable domain, with the rest looked up from reference TRBV30 and TRBJ1-6, is SQTIHQWPATLVQPVGSPLSLECTVEGTSNPNLYWYRQAAGRGLQLLFYSVGIGQISSEVPQNLSASRPQDRQFILSSKKLLLSDSGFYLCAWSEAAGGSPLHFGNGTRLTVT.

In regard to this clone: Germline is not matched at one junction end, which may reflect a read error. J is TRBJ1-5 and V is TRBV7-9, with D unresolved. The CDR3 is made up of 13 amino acids. Germline lookup yields CDR1 SEHNR and CDR2 FQNEAQ (reference sequence). The CDR3, as DNA: TGTGTCAGCAGCACCGACCTGAATCAGCCCCAGCATTTT. Amino acids: CVSSTDLNQPQHF.

V is TRBV4-1 and J is TRBJ1-3; D remains unclear. The V gene lost 1 base and the J gene lost 5 bases, with 6 bases spanning the gap. CDR3 size: 13 residues. Germline V lookup: CDR1 MGHRA, CDR2 YSYEKL. CDR3 in DNA: TGCGCCAGCAGCCAAGGTCTCCGAAACACCATATATTTT. It encodes CASSQGLRNTIYF.

This clone was observed a handful of times. Other nucleotide sequences in the sample specify the same CDR3. The CDR3 nucleotides are TGCAGCGTTGAGGGGGGACGCGACACTGAAGCTTTCTTT. Translating gives CSVEGGRDTEAFF. The genes are TRBV29-1 and TRBJ1-1; D may be TRBD1 (5 bases). V lost 3 bases, J lost 3 bases, and 11 bases lay in between. This CDR3 comprises 13 residues. From germline, CDR1 is SQVTM and CDR2 ANQGSEA.

This clone was seen a few times. The J gene is TRBJ1-3, the V gene TRBV15; D ambiguous. CDR1 LNHNV and CDR2 YYDKDF come from the germline V gene (reference sequence). The CDR3 is 16 residues long. V lost 0 bases, J lost 1 base, and 10 bases lay in between. CDR3 in amino acids: CATSRDPAESGNTIYF. For the CDR3, the DNA is TGTGCCACCAGCAGAGACCCGGCGGAATCTGGAAACACCATATATTTT.

The rearrangement uses TRBV7-2 and TRBJ1-2; D call uncertain. Between the trimmed V and J ends, which lost 4 bases and 1 base, there was a span of 4 bases. Per the germline V gene, CDR1 is SGHTA and CDR2 is FQGNSA. The CDR3 is 12 residues long. The CDR3 loop reads CASSSLNYGYTF. The DNA for the CDR3 is TGTGCCAGCAGCTCACTTAACTATGGCTACACCTTC.

This clone was detected once. V usage is TRBV5-8 and J usage is TRBJ1-2; a possible D gene is TRBD1 (5 bases). The CDR3 extends over 16 amino acids. Per the germline V gene, CDR1 is SGHTS and CDR2 is YDEGEE. Trimming took 6 bases from V and 2 from J, leaving 20 bases between them. The CDR3 DNA is TGTGCCAGCATTCCAAGGAGGACACCCTCGAACTATGGCTACACCTTC. Protein sequence: CASIPRRTPSNYGYTF.

The chain has TRBV27 and TRBJ1-5; D might be TRBD1 (5 bases). V was pared by 6 bases and J by 6 bases, with 15 bases between. This CDR3 comprises 14 residues. The germline V gene has CDR1 MNHEY and CDR2 SMNVEV (reference sequence). The CDR3 region is CASSKGGGGQPQHF. Written as DNA, the CDR3 is TGTGCCAGCAGCAAAGGTGGGGGAGGTCAGCCCCAGCATTTT.

The chain has TRBV7-2 and TRBJ1-1; D is uncertain. V lost 4 bases, J lost 6 bases, and 9 bases lay in between. The CDR3 totals 12 residues. Per the germline V gene, CDR1 is SGHTA and CDR2 is FQGNSA. Here the CDR3 DNA reads TGTGCCAGCAGCTCCCAACTTGCTGAAGCTTTCTTT. Translating it yields CASSSQLAEAFF. Full variable domain (remainder filled in from reference TRBV7-2 and TRBJ1-1): GAGVSQSPSNKVTEKGKDVELRCDPISGHTALYWYRQSLGQGLEFLIYFQGNSAPDKSGLPSDRFSAERTGGSVSTLTIQRTQQEDSAVYLCASSSQLAEAFFGQGTRLTVV.

For the CDR3, the DNA is TGTGCCAGCAGCCGAGACTGGAGCTCTGGAAACACCATATATTTT. It encodes CASSRDWSSGNTIYF. The chain uses TRBV5-6 and TRBJ1-3; D is unclear. This CDR3 comprises 15 residues. V dropped 4 bases and J dropped 0 bases, with 11 bases sitting between them. The V gene's germline CDR1 is SGHDT and CDR2 YYEEEE. Together with reference TRBV5-6 and TRBJ1-3, the CDR3 gives the full variable domain: DAGVTQSPTHLIKTRGQQVTLRCSPKSGHDTVSWYQQALGQGPQFIFQYYEEEERQRGNFPDRFSGHQFPNYSSELNVNALLLGDSALYLCASSRDWSSGNTIYFGEGSWLTVV.

J is TRBJ1-2 and V is TRBV7-3, with 7 bases fitting TRBD1. The J segment lost 4 bases and the V segment lost 6 bases, leaving 5 bases of the junction unmatched. Germline assignment: CDR1 SGHTA and CDR2 FQGTGA. CDR3 length equals 13 residues. The CDR3 DNA follows: TGTGCCAGCAGACCCCCAGGGGGCTATGGCTACACCTTC. Protein product: CASRPPGGYGYTF.